Shown below are 17 T cell receptor beta chains from a single sample sequenced in a study of glioma-infiltrating T cells. Amplification of TCR alpha and beta CDR3 regions from RNA used iRepertoire nested multiplex PCR. TCRdb processed the multiplex PCR reads anew with MiXCR; each CDR3 protein has one entry. The sample records some 190,000 distinct CDR3 sequences, around 30% being singletons. Source material: glioma tissue, nonneoplastic brain tissue, or PBMCs (not recorded which). These receptors originate from a human donor with low-grade glioma or glioblastoma, undergoing nonglioma brain surgery, or in good health (not recorded which).

This clonotype was seen a few times. This may come from a read error, since a much larger clone is one base off. The chain uses TRBV7-2 and TRBJ2-5; D gene unclear. Trimming took off 1 base at V and 2 bases at J, with 11 bases between the two ends. The CDR3 is made up of 15 amino acids. Germline lookup yields CDR1 SGHTA and CDR2 FQGNSA. The CDR3 region is CASSLVGVLQETQYF. Here the CDR3 DNA reads TGTGCCAGCAGCTTAGTCGGCGTCCTACAAGAGACCCAGTACTTC. Using reference TRBV7-2 and TRBJ2-5 for the parts outside the CDR3, the full variable domain is GAGVSQSPSNKVTEKGKDVELRCDPISGHTALYWYRQSLGQGLEFLIYFQGNSAPDKSGLPSDRFSAERTGGSVSTLTIQRTQQEDSAVYLCASSLVGVLQETQYFGPGTRLLVL.

This clonotype was recorded at least ten times. The J gene is TRBJ2-3, the V gene TRBV20-1; 9 bases fit TRBD2. The CDR3 contains 16 residues. The germline gives CDR1 DFQATT, CDR2 SNEGSKA (reference sequence). The V and J ends lost 0 bases and 4 bases, in that order; junction bases with no gene match: 8. CDR3 bases: TGCAGTGCTAGAGATCCCGCGCGGGAGGGCCCAGATACGCAGTATTTT. This translates into CSARDPAREGPDTQYF.

This clonotype was seen a handful of times. The chain links TRBV24-1 to TRBJ2-5; 7 bases match TRBD1. Germline V CDR1 and CDR2: KGHDR, SFDVKD. CDR3 size: 15 residues. V lost 6 bases, J lost 5 bases, and 11 bases stayed unmatched. CDR3 nucleotides: TGTGCCACCAGTTCGGGGACAGAAATCAGCGAGACCCAGTACTTC. Protein sequence: CATSSGTEISETQYF.

This rearrangement joins TRBV20-1 to TRBJ2-1; 7 bases fit TRBD2. CDR1 and CDR2 from the germline V gene are DFQATT and SNEGSKA (reference sequence). The junction had 12 bases not matched to a gene; V was cut back by 5 bases and J by 5 bases. The length of the CDR3 is 15 residues. CDR3 sequence reads: CSAGGSAGAHNEQFF. Written as DNA, the CDR3 is TGCAGTGCTGGGGGATCCGCGGGAGCCCACAATGAGCAGTTCTTC.

This clonotype was seen at least ten times. This sequence joins TRBV18 and TRBJ1-1; TRBD1 matches 7 bases. Trimming removed 0 bases from V and 4 bases from J; junction bases left unmatched: 5. The CDR3 has 15 amino acids. Germline V gene data show CDR1 as KGHSH and CDR2 as LQKENI. CDR3 bases: TGTGCCAGCTCACCACCCCAGGGGGGTCGCACTGAAGCTTTCTTT. Protein sequence: CASSPPQGGRTEAFF.

Concerning this clonotype itself: Being one base from a much bigger clone, this may be a read error. This chain links TRBV3-1 with TRBJ2-7; D not certain. Trimming shortened V by 0 bases and J by 2 bases, and 11 bases separated the two germline ends. The CDR3 spans 15 residues. The germline V gene encodes CDR1 LGHDT and CDR2 YNNKEL (reference sequence). Written as DNA, the CDR3 is TGTGCCAGCAGCCAAGACCCAGTACAGCCCTACGAGCAGTACTTC. This sequence encodes CASSQDPVQPYEQYF.

This clonotype was found once. The chain recombines TRBV7-2 with TRBJ2-3; D is undetermined. The J call may be incorrect, as the DNA end agrees better with TRBJ1-5. CDR3 length equals 13 residues. Germline V gives CDR1 SGHTA, CDR2 FQGNSA. The CDR3 is CASSLAPTDTQHF. The CDR3 DNA is TGTGCCAGCAGCTTAGCGCCCACAGATACGCAGCATTTT.

Remarks on this clonotype: This could be a read error, since a much larger clone is one nucleotide away. This chain links TRBV3-1 with TRBJ2-7; perhaps D is TRBD1 or TRBD2 (6 bases each). Trimming left V 10 bases short and J 0 bases short, with 25 bases between. The CDR3 has 17 amino acids. Germline CDR1 LGHDT, CDR2 YNNKEL (reference sequence). CDR3 in amino acids: CATSDTKGGPTSYEQYF. CDR3 nucleotides: TGTGCCACCAGTGACACCAAGGGGGGCCCAACCTCCTACGAGCAGTACTTC.

A word on this clonotype: Without the conserved terminal phenylalanine or tryptophan, this CDR3 likely stems from a read error. The gene calls are TRBV27 and TRBJ1-4; TRBD1 is a possible D gene (6 bases). Per germline, CDR1 MNHEY and CDR2 SMNVEV (reference sequence). This CDR3 region has 14 residues. This CDR3 is CASSLRGGGEKLFL. Written as DNA, the CDR3 is TGTGCCAGCAGTCTCAGGGGTGGTGGGGAAAAGCTGTTTCTT.

In this sample, this clonotype turned up many times. This chain uses TRBV5-1 with TRBJ1-1; a possible D gene is TRBD1 (5 bases). The CDR3 extends over 14 amino acids. Germline V gives CDR1 SGHRS, CDR2 YFSETQ. Deletions cut 7 bases from V and 4 bases from J, with 17 bases between. CDR3 bases: TGCGCCAGCGGGGCCGGCACGGATGGCACTGAAGCTTTCTTT. This encodes CASGAGTDGTEAFF.

The chain recombines TRBV7-9 with TRBJ2-7, with 10 nucleotides matching TRBD1. CDR1 and CDR2 from the germline V gene are SEHNR and FQNEAQ (reference sequence). The CDR3 sequence is 17 residues long. V was pared by 5 bases and J by 5 bases, with 15 bases of the junction left unmatched. Here the CDR3 reads CASSPTSRDRGGDEQYF. The DNA of the CDR3 is TGTGCCAGCAGCCCGACGTCCCGGGACAGGGGAGGGGACGAGCAGTACTTC.

This clonotype was detected ten times or more. The junction shows a germline mismatch at one end, possibly a read error. The chain employs TRBV27 and TRBJ2-3; TRBD2 matches 9 bases. The CDR3 is made up of 15 amino acids. Per the germline V gene, CDR1 is MNHEY and CDR2 is SMNVEV (reference sequence). As DNA, the CDR3 is TGTGCCGGCAGTACGCTAGCGGGACGCACAGATACGCAGTATTTT. This sequence encodes CAGSTLAGRTDTQYF.

The gene calls are TRBV7-2 and TRBJ2-1; a possible D gene is TRBD1 (6 bases). V dropped 10 bases and J dropped 10 bases, with 20 bases sitting between them. Germline CDR1 is SGHTA and CDR2 is FQGNSA. The CDR3 loop spans 13 amino acids. The CDR3 nucleotides are TGTGCCAATGGGACAAGGCCCCTCTGGGAGCAGTTCTTC. It yields the protein CANGTRPLWEQFF.

This clonotype was detected ten times or more. CDR3 in DNA: TGTGCCAGCAGCCAACCTAGCGGGGGAATCCAAGAGACCCAGTACTTC. Protein sequence: CASSQPSGGIQETQYF. The V and J genes are TRBV7-9 and TRBJ2-5, with 10 bases lining up with TRBD2. The V segment lost 5 bases and the J segment 1 base; nucleotides outside the gene matches: 7. The germline V gene encodes CDR1 SEHNR and CDR2 FQNEAQ (reference sequence). The CDR3 is 16 residues long.

This clonotype was observed many times. The chain recombines TRBV4-1 with TRBJ1-2, with 9 bases identical to TRBD1. The CDR3 has 14 residues. V lost 4 bases, J lost 7 bases, and 7 bases stayed unmatched. In germline, CDR1 is MGHRA, CDR2 YSYEKL. This CDR3 is CASSPPGQGFGYTF. The CDR3 DNA sequence: TGCGCCAGCAGCCCTCCGGGACAGGGCTTTGGCTACACCTTC.

This clonotype was counted ten times or more. Compared with germline, one end of the junction differs, possibly owing to a read error. This chain joins TRBV7-7 and TRBJ2-3, with D perhaps matching TRBD2 (5 bases). Germline V gene data show CDR1 as SSHAT and CDR2 as FNYEAQ (reference sequence). The CDR3 is 14 residues long. CDR3 residues: CASSGRTSTDTQYF. The CDR3, as DNA: TGTGCTAGCAGCGGCCGGACTAGCACAGATACGCAGTATTTT.

This clonotype was observed at least ten times. V is TRBV14 and J is TRBJ2-1; 7 bases match TRBD1. The CDR3 spans 14 residues. Germline loops: CDR1 SGHDN, CDR2 FVKESK. The trim removed 0 bases at V and 4 bases at J, leaving 0 bases unmatched. This CDR3 reads CASSQEDRYNEQFF. As DNA, the CDR3 is TGTGCCAGCAGCCAAGAGGACAGGTACAATGAGCAGTTCTTC.